The source of this T cell receptor (beta chain) is a study of T cell responses to AZD1222 COVID-19 vaccine (dated by TCRdb to 2020 to 2023). Context from the whole study: AZD1222 recipients with second doses at about 4 weeks or about 12 weeks were pooled, because spike-specific TCR depth and breadth did not differ between schedules. TCR sequencing was performed for about 250 trial participants, of whom about 210 were given two doses of AZD1222 and around 26 were given two doses of MenACWY control vaccine. Enrollment into the trials was organized by age into subgroups of 18-55, 56-69 and 70-plus years, and those subgroups contained about 160, 30 and 59 TCR-sequenced participants, respectively.

Points on this clone: What antigen it recognizes has not been identified. No base-level quality is on record; no much larger clone is a single base apart.

The CDR3 covers 13 residues, taking in both the cysteine and the phenylalanine. Only the CDR3 DNA stays, 39 bases, in frame from base 1. The germline V gene encodes CDR1 SNHLY and CDR2 FYNNEI. The germline ends are 9 bases apart after V is trimmed by 2 bases and J by 7 bases. The CDR3 regions of human TCRbeta chains were analyzed by immunosequencing. The study's processing was this. TCRs in the repertoires were matched against a reference library of SARS-CoV-2-specific TCRs that had been generated with the MIRA antigen-specificity platform. Breadth was defined as the fraction of unique TCRs that were SARS-CoV-2-associated. Depth was defined as the fraction of total T cells that were SARS-CoV-2-associated. Each spike-specific TCR was assigned to its reactive spike region and to a CD4 or CD8 class using the MIRA data. Log10-transformed breadth and depth values were compared by one-way ANOVA with Sidak's multiple comparisons tests. Here the immuneACCESS table is served through TCRdb, limited to in-frame sequences with V and J called. Missing clones are a known gap in these copies; in checked studies unresolved V genes cover under half, and the rest lacks a known reason. The DNA was the basis for D and trimming; V, J and clone size are from that table. The table for this sample lists roughly 120,000 clones; approximately 85% of them were counted only once. The ten largest clones add up to 4.6% of the sample.

The time point label, as the study defines it: baseline before first vaccination. Vaccinee samples came from UK trials COV001 and COV002, including a single-blind randomized controlled phase 2/3 trial of AZD1222 (ChAdOx1 nCoV-19) in healthy adults. For TCRbeta chain sequencing, PBMC samples were collected from trial participants at day 0 and at day 28 after the second dose. Results the study describes overall, beyond this receptor: The whole spike protein was spanned by vaccine-associated CD4 TCRs, and dominant responses were seen in regions 160-218 and 743-854. In the small 56-69-year group, the increase in depth fell short of significance, most likely because of low power. A significant rise in spike-specific TCR breadth and depth was observed after two AZD1222 doses relative to day 0 and relative to MenACWY recipients. Most participants were white British and females outnumbered males, and the authors suggested that clonal diversity may have been underestimated. Reportedly, almost half of the unique spike-specific TCRs recognized epitopes lying outside the regions that are mutated in the B.1.351 and B.1.1.7 variants. Because no day 14 peak-response samples were available, the repertoires could be characterized only after the peak T cell response. Conclusions about previously exposed vaccinees are limited, since just five or six AZD1222 recipients were seropositive for SARS-CoV-2 at baseline.

The input for sequencing was peripheral blood, taken on day 0 of AZD1222 vaccination. In this chain, TRBV2 is recombined with TRBJ2-1, with the D gene not confidently named. The receptor's source is an adult in good health. The sequence in DNA is TGTGCCAGCAGTGAAACTATTCAAAATGAGCAGTTCTTC. This yields the protein CASSETIQNEQFF.